This T cell receptor (beta chain) was sequenced for a study of control samples from healthy donors and cancer patients. Method: immunoSEQ multiplex PCR; TCRdb's copy keeps in-frame clones and lacks some. The sample contains 20,000 to 25,000 clones, approximately 81% of which appear only once. Germline-derived CDR1 and CDR2 are GTSNPN and SVGIG (reference sequence). The CDR3 contains 14 residues. Deletions cut 5 bases from V and 6 bases from J, with 14 bases between. The chain uses TRBV30 and TRBJ1-6; D gene uncertain. The receptor was isolated from a man aged 55 to 69 with colorectal cancer. The material sequenced was PBMCs. As DNA, the CDR3 is TGTGCCTGGGAAGAAGGACTGTTTAATTCACCCCTCCACTTT. Amino acid sequence: CAWEEGLFNSPLHF.